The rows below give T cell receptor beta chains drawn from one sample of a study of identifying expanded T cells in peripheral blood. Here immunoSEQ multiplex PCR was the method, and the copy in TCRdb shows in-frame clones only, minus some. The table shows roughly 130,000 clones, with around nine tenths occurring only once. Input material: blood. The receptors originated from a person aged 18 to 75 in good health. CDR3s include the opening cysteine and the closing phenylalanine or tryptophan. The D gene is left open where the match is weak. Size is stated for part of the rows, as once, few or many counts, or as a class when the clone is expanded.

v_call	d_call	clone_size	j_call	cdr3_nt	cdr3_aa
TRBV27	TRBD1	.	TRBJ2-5	TGTGCCAGCAGTTCCCTGGGACAGGGAGGAGAGACCCAGTACTTC	CASSSLGQGGETQYF
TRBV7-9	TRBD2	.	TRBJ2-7	TGTGCCAGCAGCTTAGGACTAGCGGACGAGCAGTACTTC	CASSLGLADEQYF
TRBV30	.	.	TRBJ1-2	TGTGCCTGGAGTGCACAGGCTAACTATGGCTACACCTTC	CAWSAQANYGYTF
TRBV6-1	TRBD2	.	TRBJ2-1	TGTGCCAGCAGTGAATTGTCTGGGGGGGCCTACAATGAGCAGTTCTTC	CASSELSGGAYNEQFF
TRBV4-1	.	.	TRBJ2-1	TGCGCCAGCAGCCAAGAGAATGAGCAGTTCTTC	CASSQENEQFF
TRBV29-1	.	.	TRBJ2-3	TGCAGCGTTGAACGGGAGAGGGGCGCAGATACGCAGTATTTT	CSVERERGADTQYF
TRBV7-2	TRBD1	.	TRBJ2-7	TGTGCCAGCAGCTTAGTTTTGGACAGGGTAATCGAGCAGTACTTC	CASSLVLDRVIEQYF
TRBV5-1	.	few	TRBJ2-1	TGCGCCAGCACCCTAGGGTCCGGAAATGAGCAGTTCTTC	CASTLGSGNEQFF
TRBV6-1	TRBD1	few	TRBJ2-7	TGTGCCAGCAGTGAACTGGGGACAGGGTCCTACGAGCAGTACTTC	CASSELGTGSYEQYF
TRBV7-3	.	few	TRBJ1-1	TGTGCCAGCAGGAATCCAGGGAACACTGAAGCTTTCTTT	CASRNPGNTEAFF
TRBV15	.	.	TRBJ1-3	TGTGCCACCAGCAGGACTTCTGGAAACACCATATATTTT	CATSRTSGNTIYF
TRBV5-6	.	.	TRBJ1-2	TGTGCCAGCAGCTTGGCTGGGGAGATCTATGGCTACACCTTC	CASSLAGEIYGYTF
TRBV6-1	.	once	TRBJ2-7	TGTGCCAGCACCCCGGGACATCTAGCCTCCGAGCAGTACTTC	CASTPGHLASEQYF
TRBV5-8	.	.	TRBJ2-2	TGTGCCAGCAGCCTGTACCCGGGGGAGCTGTTTTTT	CASSLYPGELFF
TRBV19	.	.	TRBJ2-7	TGTGCCAGTAGACAGGGAAGCTCCTACGAGCAGTACTTC	CASRQGSSYEQYF
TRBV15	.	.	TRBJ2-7	TGTGCCACCAGCCTTAACACGGACGAGCAGTACTTC	CATSLNTDEQYF
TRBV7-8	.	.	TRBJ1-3	TGTGCCAGCAGCCCAGGACTCGACTCTGGAAACACCATATATTTT	CASSPGLDSGNTIYF
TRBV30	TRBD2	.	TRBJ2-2	TGTGCCCGGAAAGAGGGGACTAGCGGGGGGCTAGGGGAGCTGTTTTTT	CARKEGTSGGLGELFF
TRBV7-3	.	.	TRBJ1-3	TGTGCCAGCAGCCCCCTTCATCAGAACAGGGCTGGAAACACCATATATTTT	CASSPLHQNRAGNTIYF
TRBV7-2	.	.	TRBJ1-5	TGTGCCAGCAGCTTAGCCACAGCATTAGGAAGCAATCAGCCCCAGCATTTT	CASSLATALGSNQPQHF
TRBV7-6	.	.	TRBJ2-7	TGTGCCAGCAGCTTTCTGGACAGCAACTCCTACGAGCAGTACTTC	CASSFLDSNSYEQYF
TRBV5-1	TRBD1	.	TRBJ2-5	TGCGCCAGCAGCCCGCGGACAGGACAAGAGACCCAGTACTTC	CASSPRTGQETQYF
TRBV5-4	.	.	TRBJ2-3	TGTGCCAGCAGCAGGACACCGGGACTTTTTAGGTATTTT	CASSRTPGLFRYF
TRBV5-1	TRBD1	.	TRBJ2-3	TGCGCCAGCTCCAGGACAGGGGGCTACACAGATACGCAGTATTTT	CASSRTGGYTDTQYF
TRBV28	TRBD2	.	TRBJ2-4	TGTGCCAGCAGTTCCCTAGCGGGAGTTGGTTGGGAAAACATTCAGTACTTC	CASSSLAGVGWENIQYF
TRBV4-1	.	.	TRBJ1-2	TGCGCCAGCAGCCCGACTGAGCGCCCAACGAACTATGGCTACACCTTC	CASSPTERPTNYGYTF
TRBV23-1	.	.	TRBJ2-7	TGCGCCAGCAGTCAATCAAGGGGCAGCTCCTACGAGCAGTACTTC	CASSQSRGSSYEQYF
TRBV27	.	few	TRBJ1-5	TGTGCCAGCAGTTTATCACTCACTGGGCCCCAGCATTTT	CASSLSLTGPQHF
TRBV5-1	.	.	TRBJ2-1	TGCGCGACAACGGACGGGGCGTACAATGAGCAGTTCTTC	CATTDGAYNEQFF
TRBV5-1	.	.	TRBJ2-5	TGCGCCAGCAGCTTGGCTACAGGGCACGAGACCCAGTACTTC	CASSLATGHETQYF